The 12 T cell receptor beta chains presented below share a single source sample, sequenced in a study of T cells in Graves' hyperthyroidism and ophthalmopathy. Amplification targeted TCR beta CDR3 regions from RNA transcripts. Using the HTBI primer set, a first-round RT-PCR was run on the TCR CDR3. From the multiplex PCR reads, TCRdb called clonotypes with MiXCR, one entry per CDR3 protein. This sample yields about 380,000 distinct CDR3 sequences, of which approximately 15% are seen a single time; approximately 11% belongs to the top ten. The sample was blood. The receptors here all came from a woman aged 60-75 years with Graves' hyperthyroidism.

This clonotype has a count of ten or more. The rearrangement joins TRBV11-2 to TRBJ2-1; 7 bases fit TRBD2. Germline V gene data show CDR1 as SGHAT and CDR2 as FQNNGV. This CDR3 is 15 amino acids long. After removal of 5 bases from V and 4 bases from J, the junction contained 8 bases not matched to a gene. Here the CDR3 reads CASSPAVGGYNEQFF. The CDR3 bases are TGTGCCAGCAGCCCCGCGGTGGGAGGGTACAATGAGCAGTTCTTC. Filled out from reference TRBV11-2 and TRBJ2-1, the complete variable domain reads EAGVAQSPRYKIIEKRQSVAFWCNPISGHATLYWYQQILGQGPKLLIQFQNNGVVDDSQLPKDRFSAERLKGVDSTLKIQPAKLEDSAVYLCASSPAVGGYNEQFFGPGTRLTVL.

The chain joins TRBV19 to TRBJ2-7; 8 nucleotides match TRBD1. CDR1 and CDR2 (germline): LNHDA, SQIVND (reference sequence). The CDR3 has 14 amino acids. The V segment lost 1 base and the J segment 5 bases; nucleotides outside the gene matches: 4. CDR3 DNA: TGTGCCAGTAGTATAGGGCAGGGGGCTCACGAGCAGTACTTC. This encodes CASSIGQGAHEQYF.

This clonotype was detected many times. The chain is built from TRBV18 and TRBJ1-5; D is possibly TRBD1 (5 bases). The CDR3 has 13 amino acids. Trimming took 5 bases from V and 3 from J, leaving 8 bases between them. CDR1 and CDR2 from the germline V gene are KGHSH and LQKENI. As DNA, the CDR3 is TGTGCCAGCTCAGGGGGACCCAATCAGCCCCAGCATTTT. Its translation: CASSGGPNQPQHF.

This sequence joins TRBV27 and TRBJ2-2; 7 positions match TRBD2. CDR1 is MNHEY, CDR2 SMNVEV, per germline (reference sequence). This CDR3 contains 14 residues. V was pared by 8 bases and J by 6 bases, with 9 bases of the junction left unmatched. CDR3: CASGWGGPAGELFF. For the CDR3, the DNA is TGTGCCAGCGGGTGGGGAGGGCCCGCCGGGGAGCTGTTTTTT.

The gene calls are TRBV19 and TRBJ1-5; D call uncertain. The germline V and J ends were trimmed by 6 bases and 0 bases, with 12 bases remaining between them. This CDR3 is built from 15 residues. CDR1 is LNHDA, CDR2 SQIVND, per germline (reference sequence). Here the CDR3 DNA reads TGTGCCAGTAGGCGGACCGGTAATAGCAATCAGCCCCAGCATTTT. It specifies CASRRTGNSNQPQHF.

This clonotype was picked up a small number of times. The chain links TRBV5-8 to TRBJ2-1, with 9 bases that match TRBD2. CDR1 is SGHTS, CDR2 YDEGEE, per germline. Trimming at V came to 1 base and at J to 4 bases, leaving 6 bases not matched to a gene. The CDR3 spans 16 residues. The CDR3 DNA is TGTGCCAGCAGCTTGTTTGGGCTAGCGGGGTACAATGAGCAGTTCTTC. Protein sequence: CASSLFGLAGYNEQFF.

This clonotype was counted at least ten times. The chain couples TRBV18 to TRBJ2-4; 9 nucleotides match TRBD1. CDR1 is KGHSH, CDR2 LQKENI, per germline. The CDR3 totals 14 residues. V was pared by 2 bases and J by 5 bases, with 1 base of the junction left unmatched. For the CDR3, the DNA is TGTGCCAGCTCACCAGACAGGGGGGAAAACATTCAGTACTTC. It encodes CASSPDRGENIQYF.

This clonotype was observed a handful of times. The V and J genes are TRBV28 and TRBJ2-7; 9 bases match TRBD1. Unmatched junction bases numbered 11, after V lost 4 bases and J lost 4 bases. The CDR3 is 16 residues long. Germline lookup yields CDR1 MDHEN and CDR2 SYDVKM. CDR3 in DNA: TGTGCCAGCAGTTCCCCCACCGGGACAGGGCGGTACGAGCAGTACTTC. Amino acid sequence: CASSSPTGTGRYEQYF. The full variable domain, rest sourced from reference TRBV28 and TRBJ2-7, is DVKVTQSSRYLVKRTGEKVFLECVQDMDHENMFWYRQDPGLGLRLIYFSYDVKMKEKGDIPEGYSVSREKKERFSLILESASTNQTSMYLCASSSPTGTGRYEQYFGPGTRLTVT.

About this clonotype: It may be a read error: a sequence one base away is much more abundant. The chain employs TRBV24-1 and TRBJ2-1; D is uncertain. The end of the DNA is better explained by TRBJ2-7, so the J call may be wrong. The CDR3 loop spans 14 amino acids. Looked up from germline, CDR1 is KGHDR and CDR2 is SFDVKD. CDR3 in DNA: TGTGCCACCAGTGATTTTCACGGAGACAATGAGCAGTACTTC. Translating it yields CATSDFHGDNEQYF.

This clonotype showed up many times. V is TRBV18 and J is TRBJ2-1; D is ambiguous. This CDR3 is 13 amino acids long. V lost 3 bases and J 4 bases, leaving 7 bases between the germline ends. CDR1 is KGHSH, CDR2 LQKENI, per germline. The CDR3 DNA reads as TGTGCCAGCTCACCCCCAACATACAATGAGCAGTTCTTC. Its translation: CASSPPTYNEQFF.

This clonotype has more than one count but fewer than ten. The rearrangement links TRBV19 to TRBJ2-1; TRBD2 aligns across 10 bases. Trimming removed 6 bases from V and 4 bases from J; junction bases left unmatched: 3. Looked up from germline, CDR1 is LNHDA and CDR2 is SQIVND (reference sequence). The CDR3 totals 14 residues. This CDR3 reads CASRELAGYNEQFF. CDR3 coding DNA: TGTGCCAGTAGAGAACTAGCGGGGTACAATGAGCAGTTCTTC.

This clonotype came up many times. The chain combines TRBV30 with TRBJ2-1, with D perhaps TRBD2 (5 bases). V shed 0 bases and J shed 9 bases, with 12 bases lying between them. The CDR3 runs to 13 residues. CDR1 and CDR2 from the germline V gene are GTSNPN and SVGIG (reference sequence). CDR3 sequence reads: CAWSVNGVGEQFF. CDR3 sequence (DNA): TGTGCCTGGAGTGTAAACGGGGTCGGTGAGCAGTTCTTC.